The TCR beta chain described here comes from a study of T-cell memory formation after mild COVID-19 (dated by TCRdb to the early 2020s). A note on the overall study: Most TCR sequence clusters were specific to one of the two donors. T-cell clones expanding and contracting after mild COVID-19 in two donors were tracked by longitudinal TCRalpha and TCRbeta repertoire sequencing. The cohort comprised two young, previously healthy adult volunteers, one female and one male. Paper-wide results and their limitations: Clones that contracted from day 15 to 85 showed balanced CD4/CD8 phenotypes, whereas a second wave of clones that expanded from day 15 to 37 leaned towards CD4+. Whether the second-wave clones peaking on day 37 were SARS-CoV-2 specific was not confirmed. The study covered only a couple of mild cases, and larger cohorts including severe cases with pre-infection samples were considered necessary. Contracting CD4+ clones were located mainly in the CM and EM memory subsets, whereas CD8+ clones were found to be enriched in EMRA. The detection of some responding clones in pre-infection memory suggests that pre-existing cross-reactive memory T cells joined the SARS-CoV-2 response.

With respect to this clonotype: It has no known antigen specificity. Base-call qualities are not available, and no considerably larger clone is one nucleotide away.

The CDR3 measures 15 amino acids from cysteine to phenylalanine. The kept DNA is CDR3 alone, 45 bases in frame from the first base. V drops 6 bases and J drops 0 bases, leaving 15 bases in between. Via the germline V gene, CDR1 is MNHEY and CDR2 SVGAGI. TCRdb shows the sequencer as Illumina NovaSeq 6000. TCRalpha and TCRbeta cDNA libraries were built by 5'RACE with constant-segment primers, adding sample barcodes and unique molecular identifiers. Trizol reagent was used to extract RNA from every sample. Libraries were amplified in two PCR steps, with a second sample barcode and Illumina TruSeq adapters added in the second step. Sequencing of libraries was performed on an Illumina NovaSeq with 2 x 150 bp paired-end reads. On the study's bioinformatics: The reads were demultiplexed and collapsed into UMI-guided consensus sequences using migec v1.2.7. With mixcr v2.1.11, UMI consensuses were aligned to TRA and TRB V and J templates and assembled into clonotypes. A clonotype was counted as expanded or contracted only when both edgeR and NoisET called the clonotype significant, with the noise models trained on biological replicates. For edgeR calls, the thresholds were a false discovery rate-adjusted p below 0.01 and a log2 fold-change of 1. As an exploratory analysis of dynamics, max-normalized trajectories of the 1000 most abundant clonotypes were examined with PCA combined with hierarchical clustering. Separately sequenced CD4+ and CD8+ repertoires were used to assign a CD4 or CD8 phenotype to each responding clone. The raw public reads went through TCRdb reprocessing: fastp at Q25, MiXCR clone calling, in-frame beta chains kept. Rows are combined by CDR3 protein, so each entry shows the most common genes and DNA. The V and J calls were not made by the authors but by TCRdb's processing. This sample is represented by roughly 100,000 distinct CDR3 sequences; roughly 12% of them were singletons. The ten largest clones take up around 25% of the sample.

Ficoll-Paque density gradient centrifugation was the method used to isolate PBMCs. The clonotype comes from an adult woman who had mild COVID-19 (a few samples of this study predate the infection). The sample titles of this study are shuffled in the database, so cell type and time point are left out; the donor was told from shared clones. Specimen: PBMCs or a T cell subset sorted from them (not recorded which). The chain is encoded by TRBV6-5 joined to TRBJ2-7, with the D gene call left open. This receptor has the CDR3 CASSLGSSGSYEQYF. The DNA sequence is as follows: TGTGCCAGCAGCCTCGGGTCTTCCGGCTCCTACGAGCAGTACTTC.